Described below is a single TCR beta chain sequence and its context. Its target is unknown. The sample is drawn from a study of blood T cells in healthy people across ages. Study results and limitations: As naive T cell percentage varied, TCR beta diversity correlated strongly with it.

There are 14 residues in the CDR3. A second PCR of about 7 to 12 cycles used a sample-barcoded 5' primer and a J-beta primer mix. Each cDNA molecule was tagged by a template-switch adaptor that had 12 random nucleotides. MiXCR, run by TCRdb on the 5' RACE reads, gives a single entry per CDR3 protein. The repertoire consists of 1,500,000 or so distinct CDR3 sequences, with roughly 43% occurring once and the leading ten covering roughly 3.7%. Input material: blood. The source is a young woman in good health. The J gene is TRBJ1-4, the V gene TRBV21-1; TRBD1, the table's D call, lacks a check against the DNA. TRBV21-1 is recorded as a pseudogene. The CDR3 coding sequence is TGTGCCAGGAAGACTCTCCGGGGGATTGAAAAACTGTTTTTT. This gives the protein CARKTLRGIEKLFF.